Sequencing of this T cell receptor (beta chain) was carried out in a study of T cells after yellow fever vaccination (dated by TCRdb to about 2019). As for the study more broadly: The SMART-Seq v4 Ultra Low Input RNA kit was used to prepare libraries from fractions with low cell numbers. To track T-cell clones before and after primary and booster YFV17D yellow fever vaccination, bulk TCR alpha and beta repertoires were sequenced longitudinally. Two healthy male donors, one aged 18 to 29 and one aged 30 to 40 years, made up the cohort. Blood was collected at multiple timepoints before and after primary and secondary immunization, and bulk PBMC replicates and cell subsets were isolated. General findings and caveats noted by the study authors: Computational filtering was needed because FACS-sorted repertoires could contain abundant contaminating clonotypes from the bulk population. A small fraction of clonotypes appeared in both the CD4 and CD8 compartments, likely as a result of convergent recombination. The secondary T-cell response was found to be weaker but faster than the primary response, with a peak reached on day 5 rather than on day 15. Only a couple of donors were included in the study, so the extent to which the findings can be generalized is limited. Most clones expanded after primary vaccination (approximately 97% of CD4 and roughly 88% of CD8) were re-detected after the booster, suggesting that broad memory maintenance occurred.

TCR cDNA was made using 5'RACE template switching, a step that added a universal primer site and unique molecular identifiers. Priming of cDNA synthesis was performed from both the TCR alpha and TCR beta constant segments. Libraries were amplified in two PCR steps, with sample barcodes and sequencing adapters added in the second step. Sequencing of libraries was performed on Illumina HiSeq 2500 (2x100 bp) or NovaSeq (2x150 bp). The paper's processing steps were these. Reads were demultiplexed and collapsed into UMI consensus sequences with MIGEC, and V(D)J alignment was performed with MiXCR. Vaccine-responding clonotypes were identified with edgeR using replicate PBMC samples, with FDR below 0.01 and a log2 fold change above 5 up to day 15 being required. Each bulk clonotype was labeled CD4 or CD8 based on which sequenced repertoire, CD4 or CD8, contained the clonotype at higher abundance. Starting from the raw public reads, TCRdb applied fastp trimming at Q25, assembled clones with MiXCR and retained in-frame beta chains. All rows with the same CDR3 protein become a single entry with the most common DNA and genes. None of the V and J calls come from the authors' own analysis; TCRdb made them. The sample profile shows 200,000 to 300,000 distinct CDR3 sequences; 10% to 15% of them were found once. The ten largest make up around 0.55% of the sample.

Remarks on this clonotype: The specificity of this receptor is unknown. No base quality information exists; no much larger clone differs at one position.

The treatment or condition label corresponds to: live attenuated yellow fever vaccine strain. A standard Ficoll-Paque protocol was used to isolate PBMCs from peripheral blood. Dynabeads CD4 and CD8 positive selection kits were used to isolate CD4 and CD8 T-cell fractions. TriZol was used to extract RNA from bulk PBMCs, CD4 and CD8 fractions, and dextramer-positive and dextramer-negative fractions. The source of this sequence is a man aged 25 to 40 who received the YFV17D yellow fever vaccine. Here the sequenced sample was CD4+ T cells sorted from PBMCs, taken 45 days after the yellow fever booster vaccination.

The CDR3 in this case is CSVAGGVNQPQHF. The DNA is TGCAGCGTTGCAGGGGGGGTAAATCAGCCCCAGCATTTT. Here the chain combines TRBV29-1 and TRBJ1-5; TRBD1 matches 7 bases in the middle. Its CDR3 holds 13 amino acids, cysteine through phenylalanine. Only the CDR3 part of the read is kept: 39 bases, read in frame from the first base. Clipping removes 4 bases from V and 4 bases from J, with 4 as the unmatched junction base count. Looking up the germline V gene yields CDR1 SQVTM and CDR2 ANQGSEA.